The 13 T cell receptor beta chains presented below share a single source sample, sequenced in a study of blood T cell repertoires in COVID-19. This table comes from immunoSEQ multiplex PCR, and its TCRdb copy is limited to in-frame clones, with some not included. The sample has 150,000 or so clones; 84% are singletons. Input material: peripheral blood. The source is a woman between 50 and 59 years old in a cohort sampled during active or convalescent COVID-19.

This chain connects TRBV18 to TRBJ1-5; no clear D. Trimming stripped 4 bases from V and 3 bases from J, with 16 bases between. The CDR3 contains 16 residues. The V gene's germline CDR1 is KGHSH and CDR2 LQKENI. In DNA form, the CDR3 reads TGTGCCAGCTCACTTCAGGTGGAGGGCTTCAATCAGCCCCAGCATTTT. This encodes CASSLQVEGFNQPQHF.

V and J are TRBV15 and TRBJ2-7, with a weak D call TRBD1 (5 bases). V lost 0 bases and J lost 6, with 9 bases in between. CDR1 LNHNV and CDR2 YYDKDF come from the germline V gene (reference sequence). The CDR3 has 13 residues. The CDR3: CATSRDLQGEQYF. CDR3 nucleotides: TGTGCCACCAGCAGAGATCTCCAGGGCGAGCAGTACTTC.

This chain connects TRBV2 to TRBJ1-4, with a weak D call TRBD1 (6 bases). Trimming pared 5 bases from V and 5 bases from J, leaving 12 bases between. Germline V gene sequence: CDR1 SNHLY, CDR2 FYNNEI. This CDR3 contains 14 residues. The CDR3 DNA reads TGTGCCAGCAGTTTCGGACAGACCAATGAAAAACTGTTTTTT. Its protein product is CASSFGQTNEKLFF.

This clone was observed a few times. The chain has TRBV11-2 and TRBJ2-2; TRBD2 agrees at 10 bases. Looked up from germline, CDR1 is SGHAT and CDR2 is FQNNGV. The CDR3 runs to 17 residues. The V and J ends lost 1 base and 5 bases, in that order; junction bases with no gene match: 7. CDR3 sequence (DNA): TGTGCCAGCAGCTTAGCTGGTAGCGGGGGGAGGACCGGGGAGCTGTTTTTT. It encodes CASSLAGSGGRTGELFF.

The chain recombines TRBV30 with TRBJ1-3; the D is unclear. CDR1 and CDR2 from the germline V gene are GTSNPN and SVGIG (reference sequence). Trimming cost V 2 bases and J 1 base, with 3 bases left between them. The length of the CDR3 is 12 residues. DNA of the CDR3: TGTGCCTGGAGTCAGTCTGGAAACACCATATATTTT. Protein: CAWSQSGNTIYF.

The V and J genes are TRBV6-5 and TRBJ1-3; D is unresolved. CDR3 size: 15 residues. The germline V gene encodes CDR1 MNHEY and CDR2 SVGAGI. V was trimmed by 2 bases and J by 0 bases, leaving 8 bases between them. CDR3 nucleotides: TGTGCCAGCAGTTACGACATACCCTCTGGAAACACCATATATTTT. Its translation is CASSYDIPSGNTIYF.

The V call is TRBV7-9, the J call TRBJ2-2; no reliable D call. Germline lookup yields CDR1 SEHNR and CDR2 FQNEAQ (reference sequence). V lost 10 bases to trimming and J lost 3 bases, with 12 bases between them. This CDR3 has 13 residues. Written as DNA, the CDR3 is TGTGCCACTTCTAGAGGCCACACCGGGGAGCTGTTTTTT. Its protein is CATSRGHTGELFF.

The rearrangement uses TRBV19 and TRBJ2-1; 10 nucleotides agree with TRBD2. Germline CDR1 reads LNHDA; CDR2 reads SQIVND (reference sequence). The CDR3 totals 16 residues. J lost 6 bases, V lost 8 bases, and 13 bases had no gene match. As DNA, the CDR3 is TGTGCCAGTTTAGCGGGGGGCCCCCCCCTTCCCAATGAGCAGTTCTTC. Residues: CASLAGGPPLPNEQFF.

The chain is built from TRBV30 and TRBJ1-6; D might be TRBD1 (5 bases). Trimming removed 2 bases from V and 9 bases from J, with 11 bases in between. CDR3 length: 13 amino acids. Germline V gives CDR1 GTSNPN, CDR2 SVGIG (reference sequence). The CDR3 coding sequence is TGTGCCTGGAGTAATAAAAGGGGTTCACCCCTCCACTTT. This encodes CAWSNKRGSPLHF.

V usage is TRBV6-1 and J usage is TRBJ1-3; no clear D. The CDR3 consists of 15 residues. The germline CDR1 and CDR2 sequences are MNHNS and SASEGT. V was shortened by 3 bases and J by 4 bases, with 13 bases between the two germline ends. The CDR3 DNA sequence: TGTGCCAGCAGTGAGATTCGGGTCTCCGGAAACACCATATATTTT. Protein sequence: CASSEIRVSGNTIYF.

The V call is TRBV18, the J call TRBJ1-4, with 11 bases that match TRBD1. V shed 2 bases and J 2 bases; nucleotides not matched to a gene: 1. Germline-derived CDR1 and CDR2 are KGHSH and LQKENI. The CDR3 runs to 16 residues. CDR3 sequence (DNA): TGTGCCAGCTCACCAGGACAGGGGGCCACTAATGAAAAACTGTTTTTT. This sequence encodes CASSPGQGATNEKLFF. Drawing the rest from reference TRBV18 and TRBJ1-4, the complete variable domain is NAGVMQNPRHLVRRRGQEARLRCSPMKGHSHVYWYRQLPEEGLKFMVYLQKENIIDESGMPKERFSAEFPKEGPSILRIQQVVRGDSAAYFCASSPGQGATNEKLFFGSGTQLSVL.

V usage is TRBV12-5 and J usage is TRBJ1-6; 9 bases align to TRBD1. CDR1 is LGHNT and CDR2 is FRNRAP in the germline V gene. V trimming: 0 bases; J trimming: 6 bases; junction bases outside the gene matches: 18. This CDR3 is 21 amino acids long. In DNA, the CDR3 is TGTGCTAGTGGTTTGGTCCTACAACTCAACTCCGGGACAGGGATTAATTCACCCCTCCACTTT. Translating gives CASGLVLQLNSGTGINSPLHF.

This clone was seen only a few times. The genes are TRBV20-1 and TRBJ2-7; possibly TRBD1 for D (6 bases). Per the germline V gene, CDR1 is DFQATT and CDR2 is SNEGSKA (reference sequence). Trimming pared 6 bases from V and 9 bases from J, leaving 15 bases between. The length of the CDR3 is 11 residues. DNA for the CDR3: TGCAGTGCCACAACAGGGCAGCGGCAGTACTTC. Its protein is CSATTGQRQYF.